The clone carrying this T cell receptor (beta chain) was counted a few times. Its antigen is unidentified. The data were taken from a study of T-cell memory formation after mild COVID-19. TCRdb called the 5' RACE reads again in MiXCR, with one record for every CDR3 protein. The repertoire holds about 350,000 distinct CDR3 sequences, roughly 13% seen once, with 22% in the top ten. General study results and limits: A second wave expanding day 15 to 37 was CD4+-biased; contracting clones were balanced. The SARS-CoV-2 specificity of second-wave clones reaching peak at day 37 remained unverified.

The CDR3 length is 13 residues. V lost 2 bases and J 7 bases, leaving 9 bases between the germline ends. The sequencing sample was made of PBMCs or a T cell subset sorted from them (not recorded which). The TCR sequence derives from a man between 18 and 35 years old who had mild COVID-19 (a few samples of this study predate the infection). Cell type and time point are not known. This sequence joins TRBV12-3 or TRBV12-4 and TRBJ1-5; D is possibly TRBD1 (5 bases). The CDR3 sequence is CASSLKGTQPQHF. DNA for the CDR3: TGTGCCAGCAGTTTAAAGGGGACCCAGCCCCAGCATTTT.